One and the same sample provided the 7 T cell receptor beta chains below, sequenced in a study of human T cells and chemical hapten exposure. TCRdb ran MiXCR on the RACE reads and lists one entry per CDR3 protein. The sample shows 110,000 or so distinct CDR3 sequences, less than 10% of them seen only once. Time point of the sample: patch test 2, 6 weeks after DPC sensitization. As for treatment: therapeutic diphenylcyclopropenone sensitization with weekly scalp DPC. The input for sequencing was whole blood, taken in connection with sensitization to the hapten diphenylcyclopropenone (DPC). The source is a woman aged 40 to 50 with alopecia areata. Some clones in this sample may be carry-over from other donors' samples.

The table lists this clonotype with many counts. V usage is TRBV6-5 and J usage is TRBJ1-2; TRBD1 might be the D (5 bases). With 2 bases removed from V and 5 bases from J, the gap between germline ends came to 9 bases. This CDR3 is built from 13 residues. In germline, CDR1 is MNHEY, CDR2 SVGAGI. The DNA of the CDR3 is TGTGCCAGCAGTTACGGGGGTACATATGGCTACACCTTC. Its protein is CASSYGGTYGYTF.

This clonotype came up many times. The rearrangement uses TRBV12-2 and TRBJ1-2. TRBV12-2 is designated a pseudogene. There are 17 residues in the CDR3. The CDR3: CASRSCSLRCPGYGYTF. The CDR3 DNA follows: TGTGCAAGTCGCTCCTGTTCCCTCCGTTGTCCTGGCTATGGCTACACCTTC.

This clonotype appeared many times. Written as DNA, the CDR3 is TGCAGCGTTGATCTAGGGGGAATAGAGACCCAGTACTTC. Its protein product is CSVDLGGIETQYF. The rearrangement uses TRBV29-1 and TRBJ2-5; perhaps TRBD1 as D (6 bases). V was cut by 3 bases and J by 4 bases, with 12 bases left in between. The length of the CDR3 is 13 residues. CDR1 and CDR2 from the germline V gene are SQVTM and ANQGSEA.

The genes are TRBV29-1 and TRBJ1-1; no definite D call. Germline CDR1 and CDR2: SQVTM and ANQGSEA. V dropped 7 bases and J dropped 7 bases, with 7 bases sitting between them. This CDR3 region has 9 residues. In nucleotides, the CDR3 is TGCAGCGACCCGATTGAAGCTTTCTTT. Translation gives CSDPIEAFF. The full variable domain, rest sourced from reference TRBV29-1 and TRBJ1-1, is SAVISQKPSRDICQRGTSLTIQCQVDSQVTMMFWYRQQPGQSLTLIATANQGSEATYESGFVIDKFPISRPNLTFSTLTVSNMSPEDSSIYLCSDPIEAFFGQGTRLTVV.

Many counts were recorded for this clonotype. The genes are TRBV6-2 or TRBV6-3 and TRBJ2-7; 8 nucleotides match TRBD2. The germline V gene has CDR1 MNHEY and CDR2 SVGEGT. V lost 10 bases to trimming and J lost 7 bases; unmatched junction nucleotides: 12. The CDR3 is made up of 13 amino acids. The CDR3 region has the DNA TGTGCCACAAAAAAAGGGACTAGAGATGAGCAGTACTTC. Translated, it gives CATKKGTRDEQYF.

The chain uses TRBV7-6 and TRBJ2-5, with a weak D call TRBD2 (5 bases). The ends were cut back, 2 bases at V and 5 bases at J, with 12 bases in the middle. This CDR3 contains 14 residues. Germline CDR1 is SGHVS and CDR2 is FNYEAQ. The CDR3 region is CASSLTGLGETQYF. The DNA for the CDR3 is TGTGCCAGCAGCTTAACGGGGTTAGGTGAGACCCAGTACTTC.

This clonotype was seen a handful of times. V is TRBV12-3 or TRBV12-4 and J is TRBJ1-2; weak D call: TRBD1 (5 bases). CDR3 length equals 11 residues. V lost 6 bases, J lost 8 bases, and 10 bases lay in between. The CDR3 bases are TGTGCCAGCAGGCAAAGGGGAGGCTACACCTTC. Protein sequence: CASRQRGGYTF.